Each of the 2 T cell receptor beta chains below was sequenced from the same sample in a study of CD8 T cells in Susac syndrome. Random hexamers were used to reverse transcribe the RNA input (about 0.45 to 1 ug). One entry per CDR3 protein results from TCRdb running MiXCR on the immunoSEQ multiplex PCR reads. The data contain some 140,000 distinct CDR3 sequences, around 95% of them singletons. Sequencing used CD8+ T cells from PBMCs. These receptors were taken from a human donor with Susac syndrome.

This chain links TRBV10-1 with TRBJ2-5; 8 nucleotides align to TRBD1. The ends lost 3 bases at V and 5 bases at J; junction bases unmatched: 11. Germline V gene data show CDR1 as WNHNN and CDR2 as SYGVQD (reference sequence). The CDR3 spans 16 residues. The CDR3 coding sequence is TGCGCCAGCAGTGATGGTCAGGGGGCCTACAAGGAGACCCAGTACTTC. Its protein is CASSDGQGAYKETQYF.

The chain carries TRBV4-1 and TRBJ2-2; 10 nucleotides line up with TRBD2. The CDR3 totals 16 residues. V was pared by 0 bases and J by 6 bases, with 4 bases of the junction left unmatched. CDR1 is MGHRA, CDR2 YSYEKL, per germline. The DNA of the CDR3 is TGCGCCAGCAGCCAAGATCCTAGCGGGAGTTCCGGGGAGCTGTTTTTT. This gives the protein CASSQDPSGSSGELFF.